Listed below are T cell receptor beta chains from one sample, sequenced in a study of cytomegalovirus exposure and HLA in healthy donors. Only in-frame clones appear in the TCRdb table, and some are missing; sequencing was by immunoSEQ multiplex PCR. The sample shows about 150,000 clones, about three quarters of them seen only once. Sequenced input: PBMCs. These receptors all stem from a man aged 35-49 years in good health and CMV-seropositive. Both conserved end residues are part of each CDR3. A D gene is named only where the DNA matches it firmly. Clone size is stated in some rows and not others, as once, few, many or a class when expanded.

J | length | size | V | D | CDR3 | DNA
TRBJ1-1 | 16 | . | TRBV7-6 | . | CASSLGGNNMNTEAFF | TGTGCCAGCAGCTTGGGGGGAAATAACATGAACACTGAAGCTTTCTTT
TRBJ2-7 | 15 | . | TRBV4-3 | TRBD1 | CASSQAGTGVYEQYF | TGCGCCAGCAGCCAGGCCGGGACAGGGGTCTACGAGCAGTACTTC
TRBJ2-7 | 13 | few | TRBV25-1 | . | CASSESTLYEQYF | TGTGCCAGCAGTGAAAGTACTCTTTACGAGCAGTACTTC
TRBJ1-5 | 14 | . | TRBV6-6 | . | CASSWEGRDQPQHF | TGTGCCAGCAGTTGGGAGGGGAGGGATCAGCCCCAGCATTTT
TRBJ1-1 | 15 | . | TRBV4-1 | . | CASSQTVIMNTEAFF | TGCGCCAGCAGCCAAACAGTAATTATGAACACTGAAGCTTTCTTT
TRBJ2-1 | 11 | . | TRBV20-1 | . | CSAFSYNEQFF | TGCAGTGCGTTTAGCTACAATGAGCAGTTCTTC
TRBJ1-3 | 17 | . | TRBV7-3 | . | CASSLNPDGGRGNTIYF | TGTGCCAGCAGCTTAAACCCCGACGGCGGTAGGGGAAACACCATATATTTT
TRBJ2-2 | 14 | . | TRBV6-1 | . | CASRAVSRTGELFF | TGTGCCAGCAGGGCAGTATCACGCACCGGGGAGCTGTTTTTT
TRBJ1-5 | 17 | . | TRBV28 | . | CASSFYQGTKLNQPQHF | TGTGCCAGCAGTTTTTACCAGGGGACCAAATTAAATCAGCCCCAGCATTTT
TRBJ1-6 | 12 | . | TRBV6-1 | TRBD1 | CARGQGNSPLHF | TGTGCCAGGGGACAGGGAAATTCACCCCTCCACTTT
TRBJ2-7 | 14 | . | TRBV6-6 | . | CASSHGGQTYEQYF | TGTGCCAGCAGTCACGGGGGACAGACCTACGAGCAGTACTTC
TRBJ2-5 | 13 | once | TRBV5-1 | TRBD1 | CASSLTGEETQYF | TGCGCCAGCAGCTTGACAGGGGAAGAGACCCAGTACTTC
TRBJ2-7 | 15 | . | TRBV4-2 | TRBD1 | CASSPRDRSSYEQYF | TGTGCCAGCAGCCCCCGGGACAGAAGTTCCTACGAGCAGTACTTC
TRBJ2-7 | 17 | . | TRBV6-1 | . | CASSATTGRTPAYEQYF | TGTGCCAGCAGTGCGACGACCGGGAGAACGCCGGCCTACGAGCAGTACTTC
TRBJ2-5 | 15 | few | TRBV19 | TRBD2 | CASTPRGLVQETQYF | TGTGCCAGTACCCCACGCGGACTAGTCCAAGAGACCCAGTACTTC
TRBJ2-1 | 12 | once | TRBV28 | TRBD2 | CASGGGPREQFF | TGTGCCAGCGGGGGGGGACCAAGGGAGCAGTTCTTC
TRBJ2-3 | 16 | . | TRBV19 | TRBD2 | CASSKVVAGFTDTQYF | TGTGCCAGTAGTAAGGTGGTAGCGGGTTTCACAGATACGCAGTATTTT
TRBJ2-3 | 16 | few | TRBV7-2 | . | CASSLASSPSTDTQYF | TGTGCCAGCAGCTTAGCGTCTAGCCCTAGCACAGATACGCAGTATTTT
TRBJ2-7 | 12 | . | TRBV30 | . | CAWKCSPYEQYF | TGTGCCTGGAAGTGCAGTCCCTACGAGCAGTACTTC
TRBJ2-4 | 14 | . | TRBV6-5 | . | CASRDILAKNIQYF | TGTGCCAGCAGGGACATCTTAGCCAAAAACATTCAGTACTTC
TRBJ2-7 | 15 | . | TRBV10-3 | . | CAISGWREASYEQYF | TGTGCCATCAGTGGTTGGAGGGAGGCCAGCTACGAGCAGTACTTC
TRBJ2-5 | 15 | . | TRBV27 | . | CASSLMGQAKETQYF | TGTGCCAGCAGTTTAATGGGTCAGGCTAAGGAGACCCAGTACTTC
TRBJ1-5 | 15 | . | TRBV9 | TRBD1 | CASSATGSRNQPQHF | TGTGCCAGCAGCGCGACAGGGTCCCGTAATCAGCCCCAGCATTTT
TRBJ2-5 | 18 | . | TRBV28 | TRBD1 | CASRTGVRLVAYQETQYF | TGTGCCAGCAGGACAGGGGTCAGGTTGGTAGCGTACCAAGAGACCCAGTACTTC
TRBJ1-3 | 13 | . | TRBV6-1 | . | CASSEHSGNTIYF | TGTGCCAGCAGCGAGCACTCTGGAAACACCATATATTTT
TRBJ2-2 | 18 | . | TRBV5-1 | . | CASSGLLASASNTGELFF | TGCGCCAGCAGCGGGCTTTTAGCGTCCGCCTCGAACACCGGGGAGCTGTTTTTT
TRBJ1-6 | 14 | . | TRBV7-9 | . | CASSPRGWDSPLHF | TGTGCCAGCAGCCCCCGCGGTTGGGATTCACCCCTCCACTTT
TRBJ2-3 | 12 | . | TRBV11-1 | . | CASSPSGDTQYF | TGTGCCAGCAGCCCATCAGGTGATACGCAGTATTTT
TRBJ2-7 | 14 | . | TRBV6-6 | . | CASSLDWRAYEQYF | TGTGCCAGCAGTTTGGACTGGCGCGCCTACGAGCAGTACTTC
TRBJ2-7 | 14 | . | TRBV28 | TRBD1 | CASSFTGASYEQYF | TGTGCCAGCAGTTTCACAGGGGCGTCCTACGAGCAGTACTTC
TRBJ2-1 | 16 | . | TRBV7-6 | . | CASSVEDWETTGEQFF | TGTGCCAGCAGCGTGGAGGACTGGGAAACTACCGGCGAGCAGTTCTTC
TRBJ2-1 | 15 | . | TRBV18 | TRBD2 | CASSPAGGSLGEQFF | TGTGCCAGCTCACCAGCGGGAGGCTCATTGGGTGAGCAGTTCTTC